The entry that follows covers one T cell receptor beta chain sequence. The data are from a study of blood T cell repertoires in COVID-19. The method was immunoSEQ multiplex PCR; TCRdb's version includes in-frame clones alone and lacks a portion of them. The top ten clones hold under 10% of a sample with over 200,000 clones, about 84% of them seen once. V lost 9 bases to trimming and J lost 2 bases; unmatched junction nucleotides: 10. Germline V CDR1 and CDR2: MDHEN, SYDVKM. The CDR3 has 16 residues. Seattle patient enrollment occurred during active infection, with longitudinal follow-up thereafter. The receptor's source is a woman of 80 years or more with COVID-19, enrolled during active disease. Sequencing was done on a sample of peripheral blood. V is TRBV28 and J is TRBJ2-6, with 7 positions matching TRBD2. CDR3: CASSLGGGAGANVLTF. Written as DNA, the CDR3 is TGTGCCAGTTCGCTAGGTGGGGGGGCTGGGGCCAACGTCCTGACTTTC. The complete variable domain, with remaining parts taken from reference TRBV28 and TRBJ2-6, reads DVKVTQSSRYLVKRTGEKVFLECVQDMDHENMFWYRQDPGLGLRLIYFSYDVKMKEKGDIPEGYSVSREKKERFSLILESASTNQTSMYLCASSLGGGAGANVLTFGAGSRLTVL.